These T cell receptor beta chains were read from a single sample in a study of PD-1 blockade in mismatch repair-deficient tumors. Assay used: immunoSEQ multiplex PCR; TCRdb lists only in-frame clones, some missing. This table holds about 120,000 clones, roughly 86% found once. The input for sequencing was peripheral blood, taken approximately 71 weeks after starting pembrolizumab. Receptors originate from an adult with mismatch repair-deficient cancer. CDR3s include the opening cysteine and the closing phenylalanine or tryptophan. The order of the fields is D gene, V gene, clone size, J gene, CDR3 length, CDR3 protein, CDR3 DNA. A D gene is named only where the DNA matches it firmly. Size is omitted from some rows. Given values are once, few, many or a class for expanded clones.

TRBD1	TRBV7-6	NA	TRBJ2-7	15	CASSLGTGGVYEQYF	TGTGCCAGCAGCTTAGGGACAGGGGGGGTCTACGAGCAGTACTTC
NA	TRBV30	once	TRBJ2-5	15	CAWSTSNPGAETQYF	TGTGCCTGGAGTACAAGCAACCCAGGCGCGGAGACCCAGTACTTC
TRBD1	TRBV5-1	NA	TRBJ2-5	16	CASSLDGTGGGETQYF	TGCGCCAGCAGCTTGGATGGGACAGGGGGAGGAGAGACCCAGTACTTC
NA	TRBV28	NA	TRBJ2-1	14	CASSLWTGRNEQFF	TGTGCCAGCAGTTTATGGACAGGGAGGAATGAGCAGTTCTTC
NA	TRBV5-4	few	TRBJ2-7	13	CASSLGTNDEQYF	TGTGCCAGCAGCTTGGGGACGAATGACGAGCAGTACTTC
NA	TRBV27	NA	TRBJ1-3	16	CASSRSGRMAGNTIYF	TGTGCCAGCAGTCGTTCAGGGAGAATGGCTGGAAACACCATATATTTT
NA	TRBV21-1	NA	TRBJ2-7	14	CASSKVGVGYEQYF	TGTGCCAGCAGCAAAGTGGGTGTGGGCTACGAGCAGTACTTC
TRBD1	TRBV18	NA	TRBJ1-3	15	CASSPTGREGNTIYF	TGTGCCAGCTCACCGACAGGGAGGGAAGGAAACACCATATATTTT
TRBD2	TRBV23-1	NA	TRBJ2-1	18	CASTSLTSGRIATGEQFF	TGCGCCAGCACCTCCTTGACTAGCGGGAGAATCGCGACAGGTGAGCAGTTCTTC
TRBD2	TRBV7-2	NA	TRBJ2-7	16	CASSLGSSGRRYEQYF	TGTGCCAGCAGCCTCGGGAGTAGCGGGAGACGGTACGAGCAGTACTTC
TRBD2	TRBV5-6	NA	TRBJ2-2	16	CASSLLAGSITGELFF	TGTGCCAGCAGCTTACTAGCGGGAAGTATTACCGGGGAGCTGTTTTTT
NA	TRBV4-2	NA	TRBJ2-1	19	CASSQETRSGPMAYNEQFF	TGTGCCAGCAGCCAAGAAACAAGGAGTGGTCCCATGGCCTACAATGAGCAGTTCTTC
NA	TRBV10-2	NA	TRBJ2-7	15	CASSDDERAYYEQYF	TGCGCCAGCAGTGATGATGAGCGGGCTTACTACGAGCAGTACTTC
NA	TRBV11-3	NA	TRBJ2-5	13	CASSSDTGETQYF	TGTGCCAGCAGCTCCGACACTGGCGAGACCCAGTACTTC
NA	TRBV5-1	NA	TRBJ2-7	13	CASSLVDGYEQYF	TGCGCCAGCAGCTTGGTTGATGGATACGAGCAGTACTTC
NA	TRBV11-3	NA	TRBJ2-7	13	CASSPRDGDEQYF	TGTGCCAGCAGCCCCCGGGACGGGGACGAGCAGTACTTC
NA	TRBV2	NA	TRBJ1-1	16	CASSHSRINREGSAFF	TGTGCCAGCAGTCACTCCCGGATCAACAGGGAGGGATCAGCTTTCTTT
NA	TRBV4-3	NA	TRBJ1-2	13	CASSQDRNYGYTF	TGCGCCAGCAGCCAAGACAGGAACTATGGCTACACCTTC
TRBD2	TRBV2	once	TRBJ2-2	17	CASKGLAGGSRSGELFF	TGTGCCAGCAAGGGACTAGCGGGAGGCTCCAGGTCCGGGGAGCTGTTTTTT
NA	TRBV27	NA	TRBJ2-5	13	CASSPTVEETQYF	TGTGCCAGCAGTCCCACAGTGGAAGAGACCCAGTACTTC
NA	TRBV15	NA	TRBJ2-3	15	CATSRATGGTDTQYF	TGTGCCACCAGCAGAGCCACGGGGGGCACAGATACGCAGTATTTT
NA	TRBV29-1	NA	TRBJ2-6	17	CSVEDQRGGPGANVLTF	TGCAGCGTTGAAGATCAACGAGGGGGGCCCGGGGCCAACGTCCTGACTTTC
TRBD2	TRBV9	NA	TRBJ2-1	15	CASSVGSGSGNEQFF	TGTGCCAGCAGCGTTGGTAGCGGGAGCGGCAATGAGCAGTTCTTC
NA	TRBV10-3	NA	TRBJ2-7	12	CATRRGAYEQYF	TGTGCCACCAGGAGGGGGGCCTACGAGCAGTACTTC
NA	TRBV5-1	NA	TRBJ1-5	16	CASSLANESGYQPQHF	TGCGCCAGCAGCTTGGCCAATGAAAGCGGTTATCAGCCCCAGCATTTT
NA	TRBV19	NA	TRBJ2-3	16	CASTIGLDFATDTQYF	TGTGCCAGTACCATAGGTCTGGACTTTGCCACAGATACGCAGTATTTT
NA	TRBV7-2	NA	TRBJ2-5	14	CASSLGQGWETQYF	TGTGCCAGCAGCTTAGGTCAAGGGTGGGAGACCCAGTACTTC
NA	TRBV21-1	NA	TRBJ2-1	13	CASGRSSYNEQFF	TGTGCCAGCGGGCGAAGCTCCTACAATGAGCAGTTCTTC